What follows describes a single T cell receptor (beta chain). This sample was taken from a study of blood T cell repertoires in COVID-19. Clones were read by immunoSEQ multiplex PCR, and TCRdb kept only the in-frame ones, dropping some. The profile shows roughly 430,000 clones, around 90% of them singletons. The germline gives CDR1 SGDLS, CDR2 YYNGEE. This CDR3 region has 16 residues. V shed 0 bases and J shed 11 bases, with 20 bases lying between them. This TCR derives from a woman in her thirties or forties with acute COVID-19. This chain joins TRBV9 and TRBJ1-4, with no clear D. Sequencing was done on a sample of PBMCs or T cells enriched from blood (not recorded which). The DNA for the CDR3 is TGTGCCAGCAGCGTAGGTAGGCGGCTCGGCGGTTCCAAACTGTTTTTT. Its protein is CASSVGRRLGGSKLFF.